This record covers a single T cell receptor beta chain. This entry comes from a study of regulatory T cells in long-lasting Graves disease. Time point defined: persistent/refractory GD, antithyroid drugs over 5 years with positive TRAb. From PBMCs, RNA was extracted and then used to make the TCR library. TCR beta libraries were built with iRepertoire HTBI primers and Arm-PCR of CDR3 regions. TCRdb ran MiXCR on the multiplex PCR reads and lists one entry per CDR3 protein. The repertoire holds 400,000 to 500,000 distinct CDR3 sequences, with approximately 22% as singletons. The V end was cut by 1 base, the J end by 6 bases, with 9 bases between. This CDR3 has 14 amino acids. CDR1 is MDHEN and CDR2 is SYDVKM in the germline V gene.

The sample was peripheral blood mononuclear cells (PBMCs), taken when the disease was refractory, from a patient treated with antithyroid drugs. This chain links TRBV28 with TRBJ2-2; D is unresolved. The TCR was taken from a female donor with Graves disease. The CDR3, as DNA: TGTGCCAGCAGTTTATTACCCCTACCCGGGGAGCTGTTTTTT. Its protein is CASSLLPLPGELFF.